A selection of T cell receptor beta chains follows, all from one sample in a study of regulatory T cells in long-lasting Graves disease. TCRdb reprocessed the multiplex PCR reads via MiXCR and lists one record per CDR3 protein. Among 350,000 to 500,000 distinct CDR3 sequences listed, about 21% were seen once. Specimen: peripheral blood mononuclear cells (PBMCs), collected when the disease was refractory, from a patient treated with antithyroid drugs. All receptors come from a female donor with Graves disease. Each CDR3 is given with its conserved first and last residue. The D gene is left open where the match is weak. Clone size, where shown, is once, few, many, or a class for clones that have expanded.

TRBV20-1	TRBJ2-7	13	NA	NA	CSAKGGEGYEQYF	TGCAGTGCCAAGGGGGGAGAAGGCTACGAGCAGTACTTC
TRBV20-1	TRBJ2-7	15	NA	TRBD1	CSARVRGRLGYEQYF	TGCAGTGCTAGAGTCAGGGGGCGCTTGGGCTACGAGCAGTACTTC
TRBV5-4	TRBJ1-1	14	few	NA	CASSPGDRRTEAFF	TGTGCCAGCAGCCCCGGGGACCGTAGAACTGAAGCTTTCTTT
TRBV3-1	TRBJ1-2	12	many	TRBD1	CASSHTGGGYTF	TGTGCCAGCAGCCACACAGGGGGAGGCTACACCTTC
TRBV27	TRBJ2-7	11	NA	TRBD2	CASRQREVWYF	TGTGCCAGCAGACAGCGGGAGGTGTGGTACTTC
TRBV28	TRBJ1-2	15	many	NA	CASSLWEGRRWGYTF	TGTGCCAGCAGTTTATGGGAGGGGCGCCGGTGGGGCTACACCTTC
TRBV15	TRBJ2-5	13	many	NA	CATSSRQRETQYF	TGTGCCACCAGCAGTCGACAGAGGGAGACCCAGTACTTC
TRBV2	TRBJ2-7	17	few	TRBD1	CASSSGTGGTGDYEQYF	TGTGCCAGCAGCTCCGGGACAGGCGGCACTGGGGACTACGAGCAGTACTTC
TRBV11-2	TRBJ2-7	15	many	TRBD2	CASTETSGNSYEQYF	TGTGCCAGCACCGAGACTAGCGGTAACTCCTACGAGCAGTACTTC
TRBV12-3/TRBV12-4	TRBJ2-3	14	many	NA	CASSLGAQTDTQYF	TGTGCCAGCAGTTTAGGGGCCCAGACAGATACGCAGTATTTT
TRBV6-1	TRBJ1-1	15	NA	NA	CASSDPRQGPTEAFF	TGTGCCAGCAGTGACCCCCGGCAGGGGCCCACTGAAGCTTTCTTT
TRBV12-3/TRBV12-4	TRBJ2-4	14	few	NA	CASSVAATWNIQYF	TGTGCCAGCAGTGTAGCGGCAACGTGGAACATTCAGTACTTC
TRBV10-3	TRBJ2-5	14	many	TRBD2	CAISETGGLETQYF	TGTGCCATCAGTGAGACGGGGGGGCTGGAGACCCAGTACTTC
TRBV3-1	TRBJ2-7	15	NA	NA	CASSQGSSPGYEQYF	TGTGCCAGCAGCCAGGGTTCGTCCCCAGGCTACGAGCAGTACTTC
TRBV18	TRBJ1-2	14	NA	TRBD1	CASSRSGTGYGYTF	TGTGCCAGCTCACGCTCCGGGACAGGGTACGGCTACACCTTC
TRBV5-1	TRBJ2-7	14	few	NA	CASSSSEQNYEQYF	TGCGCCAGCAGCTCTAGCGAGCAAAACTACGAGCAGTACTTC
TRBV6-1	TRBJ2-4	13	many	NA	CASSANEGGIQYF	TGTGCCAGCAGTGCGAACGAGGGTGGCATTCAGTACTTC
TRBV3-1	TRBJ2-7	16	many	TRBD2	CASSQDSSGHSYEQYF	TGTGCCAGCAGCCAAGATTCTAGCGGGCACTCCTACGAGCAGTACTTC
TRBV7-8	TRBJ1-6	16	many	TRBD1	CASSSPGQDYNSPLHF	TGTGCCAGCAGCTCCCCTGGACAGGACTATAATTCACCCCTCCACTTT
TRBV28	TRBJ2-3	17	NA	TRBD1	CASSFFFRDRGQDTQYF	TGTGCCAGCAGTTTTTTCTTCCGGGACAGGGGTCAAGATACGCAGTATTTT
TRBV6-5	TRBJ2-7	16	few	NA	CASSSFSGSYSYEQYF	TGTGCCAGCAGTTCGTTCTCCGGGAGTTACTCCTACGAGCAGTACTTC
TRBV12-3/TRBV12-4	TRBJ2-2	14	many	NA	CASSGTVATGELFF	TGTGCCAGCAGTGGGACTGTCGCAACCGGGGAGCTGTTTTTT
TRBV9	TRBJ2-3	16	NA	TRBD1	CASSVEAGGLGDTQYF	TGTGCCAGCAGCGTAGAGGCAGGGGGTTTGGGAGATACGCAGTATTTT
TRBV2	TRBJ2-7	15	many	NA	CASRSFQRNSYEQYF	TGTGCCAGCAGATCCTTCCAGCGGAACTCCTACGAGCAGTACTTC
TRBV13	TRBJ2-7	15	NA	TRBD1	CASSFRQGLTYEQYF	TGTGCCAGCAGCTTCCGACAGGGGCTAACCTACGAGCAGTACTTC
TRBV15	TRBJ2-7	14	many	TRBD2	CATSTVSGSYEQYF	TGTGCCACCAGCACGGTTAGCGGGAGCTACGAGCAGTACTTC
TRBV11-2	TRBJ2-7	14	many	NA	CASSLVVTSYEQYF	TGTGCCAGCAGCTTAGTTGTGACCTCCTACGAGCAGTACTTC
TRBV6-1	TRBJ2-2	13	few	NA	CASSLELGGELFF	TGTGCCAGCAGCCTGGAACTGGGCGGGGAGCTGTTTTTT
TRBV12-3/TRBV12-4	TRBJ1-2	14	few	NA	CASSPNRRDYGYTF	TGTGCCAGCAGCCCAAACCGGAGAGACTATGGCTACACCTTC
TRBV9	TRBJ1-1	14	few	NA	CASSEGEAPTEAFF	TGTGCCAGCAGCGAGGGAGAGGCCCCCACTGAAGCTTTCTTT
TRBV6-1	TRBJ2-3	18	NA	NA	CASSPGLAYGTYTDTQYF	TGTGCCAGCAGTCCGGGCCTAGCATACGGGACCTACACAGATACGCAGTATTTT
TRBV5-1	TRBJ1-4	15	many	NA	CASSLEGLINEKLFF	TGCGCCAGCAGCTTGGAAGGTCTGATTAATGAAAAACTGTTTTTT